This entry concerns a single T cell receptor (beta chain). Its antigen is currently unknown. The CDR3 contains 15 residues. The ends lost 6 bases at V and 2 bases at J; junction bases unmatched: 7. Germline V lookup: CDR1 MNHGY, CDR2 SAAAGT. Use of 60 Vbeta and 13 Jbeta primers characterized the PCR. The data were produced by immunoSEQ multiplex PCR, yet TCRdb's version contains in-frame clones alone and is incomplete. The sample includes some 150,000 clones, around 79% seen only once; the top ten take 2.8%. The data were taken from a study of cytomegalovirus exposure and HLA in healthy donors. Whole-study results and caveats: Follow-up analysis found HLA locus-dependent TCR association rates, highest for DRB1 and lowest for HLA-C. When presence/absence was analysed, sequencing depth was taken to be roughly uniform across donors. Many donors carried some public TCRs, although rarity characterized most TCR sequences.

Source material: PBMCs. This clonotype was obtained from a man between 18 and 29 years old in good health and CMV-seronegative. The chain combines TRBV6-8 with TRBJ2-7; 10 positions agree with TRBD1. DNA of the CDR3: TGTGCCAGCAGAGGGGACAGGGGCGTAACCTACGAGCAGTACGTC. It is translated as CASRGDRGVTYEQYV.